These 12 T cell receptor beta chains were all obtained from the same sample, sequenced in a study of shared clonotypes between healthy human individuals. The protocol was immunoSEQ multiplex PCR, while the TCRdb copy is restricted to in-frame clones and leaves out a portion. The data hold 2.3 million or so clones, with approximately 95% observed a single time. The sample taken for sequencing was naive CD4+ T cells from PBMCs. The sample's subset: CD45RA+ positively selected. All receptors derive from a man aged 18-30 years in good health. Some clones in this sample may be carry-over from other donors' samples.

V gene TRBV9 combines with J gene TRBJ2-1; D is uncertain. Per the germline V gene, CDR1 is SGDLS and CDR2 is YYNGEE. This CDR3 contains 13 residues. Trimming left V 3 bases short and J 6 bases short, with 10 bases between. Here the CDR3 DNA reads TGTGCCAGCAGCGCCCAGAACGGCAATGAGCAGTTCTTC. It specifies CASSAQNGNEQFF. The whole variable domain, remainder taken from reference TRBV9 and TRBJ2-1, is DSGVTQTPKHLITATGQRVTLRCSPRSGDLSVYWYQQSLDQGLQFLIQYYNGEERAKGNILERFSAQQFPDLHSELNLSSLELGDSALYFCASSAQNGNEQFFGPGTRLTVL.

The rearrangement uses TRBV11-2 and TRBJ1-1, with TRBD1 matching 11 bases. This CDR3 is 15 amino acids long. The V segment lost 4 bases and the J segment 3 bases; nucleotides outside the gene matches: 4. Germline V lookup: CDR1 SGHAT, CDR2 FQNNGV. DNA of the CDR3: TGTGCCAGCAGCTCCTGGGACAGGGGGTACACTGAAGCTTTCTTT. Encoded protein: CASSSWDRGYTEAFF.

The CDR3 region has the DNA TGTGCCAGCTCCCCCATGGCCACGAACTATGGCTACACCTTC. This sequence encodes CASSPMATNYGYTF. The J gene is TRBJ1-2, the V gene TRBV18; D is undetermined. Between the trimmed V and J ends, which lost 6 bases and 2 bases, there was a span of 13 bases. CDR3 length equals 14 residues. CDR1 is KGHSH, CDR2 LQKENI, per germline.

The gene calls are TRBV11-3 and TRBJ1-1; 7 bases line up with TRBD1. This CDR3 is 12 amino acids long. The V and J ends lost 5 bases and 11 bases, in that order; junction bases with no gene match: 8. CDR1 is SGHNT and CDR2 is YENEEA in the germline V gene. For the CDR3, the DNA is TGTGCCAGCAGCACACGCACAGGGGAGGCTTTCTTT. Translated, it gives CASSTRTGEAFF.

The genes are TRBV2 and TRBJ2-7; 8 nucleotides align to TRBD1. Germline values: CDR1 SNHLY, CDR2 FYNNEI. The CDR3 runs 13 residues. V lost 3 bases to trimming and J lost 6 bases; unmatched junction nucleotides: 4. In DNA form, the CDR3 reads TGTGCCAGCAGTGAGGACAGGGTCTCCGAGCAGTACTTC. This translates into CASSEDRVSEQYF.

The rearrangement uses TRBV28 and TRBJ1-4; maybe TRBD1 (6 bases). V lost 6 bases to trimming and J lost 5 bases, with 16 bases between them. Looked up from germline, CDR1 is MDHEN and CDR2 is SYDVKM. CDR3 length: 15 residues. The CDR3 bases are TGTGCCAGCAGACTCGGGGGGGGCGTAAATGAAAAACTGTTTTTT. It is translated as CASRLGGGVNEKLFF.

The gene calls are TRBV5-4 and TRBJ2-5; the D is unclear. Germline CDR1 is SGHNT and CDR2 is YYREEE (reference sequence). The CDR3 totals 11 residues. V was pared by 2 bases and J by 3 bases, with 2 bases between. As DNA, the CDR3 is TGTGCCAGCAGCTTCAAAGAGACCCAGTACTTC. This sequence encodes CASSFKETQYF.

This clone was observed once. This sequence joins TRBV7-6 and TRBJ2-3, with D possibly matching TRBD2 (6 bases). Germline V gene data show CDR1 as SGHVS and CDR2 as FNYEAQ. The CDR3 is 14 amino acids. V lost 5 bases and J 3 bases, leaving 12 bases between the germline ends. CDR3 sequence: CASSPGVGTDTQYF. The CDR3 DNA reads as TGTGCCAGCAGCCCGGGGGTAGGAACAGATACGCAGTATTTT.

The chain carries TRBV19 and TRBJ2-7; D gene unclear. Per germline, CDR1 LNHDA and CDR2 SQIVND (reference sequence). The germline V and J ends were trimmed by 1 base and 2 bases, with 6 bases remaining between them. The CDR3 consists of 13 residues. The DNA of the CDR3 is TGTGCCAGTAGTATAGCCCACACCTACGAGCAGTACTTC. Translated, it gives CASSIAHTYEQYF.

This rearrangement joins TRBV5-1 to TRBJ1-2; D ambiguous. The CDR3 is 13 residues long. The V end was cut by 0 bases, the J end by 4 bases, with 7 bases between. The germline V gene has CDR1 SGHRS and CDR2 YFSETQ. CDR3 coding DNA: TGCGCCAGCAGCTTGGTAGCCTTCTATGGCTACACCTTC. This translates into CASSLVAFYGYTF.

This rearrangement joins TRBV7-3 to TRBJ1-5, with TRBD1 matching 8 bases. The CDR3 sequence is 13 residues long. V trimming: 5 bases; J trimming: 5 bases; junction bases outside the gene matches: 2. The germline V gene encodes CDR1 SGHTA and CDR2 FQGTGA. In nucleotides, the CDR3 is TGTGCCAGCAGCATGGACAGGGATCAGCCCCAGCATTTT. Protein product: CASSMDRDQPQHF.

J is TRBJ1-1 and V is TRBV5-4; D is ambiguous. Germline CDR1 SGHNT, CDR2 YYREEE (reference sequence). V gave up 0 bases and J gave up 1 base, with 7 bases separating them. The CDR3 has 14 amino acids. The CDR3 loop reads CASSLGDRNTEAFF. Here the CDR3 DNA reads TGTGCCAGCAGCTTGGGGGATAGGAACACTGAAGCTTTCTTT.